This T cell receptor beta chain is from a study of blood T cells in healthy people across ages. Study-wide results and caveats: Higher diversity, along with more naive CD4+ cells, distinguished long-lived donors from aged donors.

Using a J-beta primer mix together with a sample-barcoded 5' primer, a second PCR was run for roughly 6 to 11 cycles. TCRdb reanalysed the 5' RACE reads using MiXCR and keeps one entry per CDR3 protein. The repertoire holds fewer than 900,000 distinct CDR3 sequences, with 35% to 40% as singletons. CDR1 SSHAT and CDR2 FNYEAQ come from the germline V gene (reference sequence). The CDR3 sequence is 13 residues long. About this clonotype: What it binds is unknown. Germline is not matched at one junction end, which may reflect a read error.

The material sequenced was blood. V and J are TRBV7-7 and TRBJ2-7; TRBD1 matches at 7 bases. This sequence was found in a young man in good health. This CDR3 reads CASSSQRGLEQYF. The DNA for the CDR3 is TGTGCTAGCAGCTCCCAAAGGGGGCTAGAGCAGTACTTC.